Below, 17 T cell receptor beta chains from the same sample are listed, as sequenced in a study of shared clonotypes between healthy human individuals. Naivety among CD8 cells was defined by CD45RO negativity and positive CCR7 selection, thereby excluding terminally differentiated effector memory CD45RA+ cells. Sequencing was performed with immunoSEQ multiplex PCR; in TCRdb, only in-frame clones are kept and a portion is missing. The sample carries hundreds of thousands of clones, approximately 96% recorded once. The sequenced sample was naive CD8+ T cells sorted from blood. These TCRs come from a woman in her 30s in good health.

The rearrangement joins TRBV18 to TRBJ1-2; D is possibly TRBD1 (5 bases). Trimming removed 3 bases from V and 4 bases from J, with 12 bases in between. The length of the CDR3 is 14 residues. Germline lookup yields CDR1 KGHSH and CDR2 LQKENI. CDR3 amino acids: CASSPGEISYGYTF. Here the CDR3 DNA reads TGTGCCAGCTCACCGGGGGAAATCAGCTATGGCTACACCTTC.

V usage is TRBV11-2 and J usage is TRBJ1-1, with D possibly matching TRBD1 (5 bases). The germline V and J ends were trimmed by 2 bases and 1 base, with 14 bases remaining between them. Germline V lookup: CDR1 SGHAT, CDR2 FQNNGV. The CDR3 has 16 residues. As DNA, the CDR3 is TGTGCCAGCAGCTTAATTTCTGGGAGGGGGAACACTGAAGCTTTCTTT. Encoded protein: CASSLISGRGNTEAFF.

The chain links TRBV4-1 to TRBJ1-5, with D uncertain. V lost 4 bases and J 2 bases, leaving 15 bases between the germline ends. The CDR3 contains 16 residues. The germline gives CDR1 MGHRA, CDR2 YSYEKL. The DNA of the CDR3 is TGCGCCAGCAGCCTTTCGACCTTTACGGGCAATCAGCCCCAGCATTTT. Amino acids: CASSLSTFTGNQPQHF.

The chain links TRBV7-6 to TRBJ2-7; the D gene could be TRBD1 or TRBD2 (5 bases each). V lost 5 bases, J lost 2 bases, and 34 bases lay in between. The CDR3 spans 21 residues. The germline CDR1 and CDR2 sequences are SGHVS and FNYEAQ. The DNA for the CDR3 is TGTGCCAGCAGCCTCGAAGCGGTCGGTGTGACAGCCTTACCCAAAACCTACGAGCAGTACTTC. Its translation: CASSLEAVGVTALPKTYEQYF.

The chain joins TRBV14 to TRBJ2-3; D might be TRBD2 (6 bases). In germline, CDR1 is SGHDN, CDR2 FVKESK. V dropped 0 bases and J dropped 2 bases, with 12 bases sitting between them. The CDR3 totals 16 residues. The CDR3, as DNA: TGTGCCAGCAGCCAAGAATTCGAGGGACTCACAGATACGCAGTATTTT. Its protein product is CASSQEFEGLTDTQYF.

The chain links TRBV28 to TRBJ1-1; D perhaps matches TRBD1 (5 bases). CDR1 MDHEN and CDR2 SYDVKM come from the germline V gene. The CDR3 is 15 residues long. V lost 2 bases and J lost 1, with 11 bases in between. CDR3 in amino acids: CASSLAGKRNTEAFF. CDR3 DNA: TGTGCCAGCAGTTTAGCAGGGAAAAGGAACACTGAAGCTTTCTTT.

The chain carries TRBV9 and TRBJ2-7, with 15 bases that match TRBD2. Germline assignment: CDR1 SGDLS and CDR2 YYNGEE. The ends lost 4 bases at V and 6 bases at J; junction bases unmatched: 8. The CDR3 sequence is 16 residues long. The chain's CDR3 is CASSPGTSGRTSEQYF. The DNA of the CDR3 is TGTGCCAGCAGCCCGGGGACTAGCGGGAGGACCAGCGAGCAGTACTTC. The variable domain in full, completed from reference TRBV9 and TRBJ2-7, reads DSGVTQTPKHLITATGQRVTLRCSPRSGDLSVYWYQQSLDQGLQFLIQYYNGEERAKGNILERFSAQQFPDLHSELNLSSLELGDSALYFCASSPGTSGRTSEQYFGPGTRLTVT.

The genes are TRBV6-1 and TRBJ2-1; D perhaps matches TRBD2 (6 bases). Trimming pared 2 bases from V and 1 base from J, leaving 15 bases between. This CDR3 comprises 17 residues. Per the germline V gene, CDR1 is MNHNS and CDR2 is SASEGT. CDR3: CASSEIGRITSYNEQFF. CDR3 coding DNA: TGTGCCAGCAGTGAAATAGGGAGGATTACATCCTACAATGAGCAGTTCTTC.

The chain joins TRBV11-3 to TRBJ1-5, with D unclear. V was pared by 5 bases and J by 0 bases, with 5 bases between. The CDR3 has 13 residues. Germline CDR1 is SGHNT and CDR2 is YENEEA. The CDR3 DNA sequence: TGTGCCAGCAGCCATTATAGCAATCAGCCCCAGCATTTT. Its translation is CASSHYSNQPQHF.

The chain employs TRBV5-1 and TRBJ2-3, with 8 bases fitting TRBD1. The V segment lost 0 bases and the J segment 5 bases; nucleotides outside the gene matches: 8. CDR3 length equals 16 residues. Germline CDR1 is SGHRS and CDR2 is YFSETQ. The CDR3 DNA is TGCGCCAGCAGCTTGGCCACAGGGGGTGTCAAAGATACGCAGTATTTT. Its protein is CASSLATGGVKDTQYF.

The chain uses TRBV7-9 and TRBJ2-1, with a weak D call TRBD1 (5 bases). Germline lookup yields CDR1 SEHNR and CDR2 FQNEAQ (reference sequence). V lost 3 bases and J lost 4, with 10 bases in between. This CDR3 has 14 residues. The CDR3, as DNA: TGTGCCAGCAGCTTTGACAGCTATTACAATGAGCAGTTCTTC. As protein: CASSFDSYYNEQFF.

CDR3 nucleotides: TGTGCCAGCAGCTGGGGGACTAGCGGGAGGGAGACCCAGTACTTC. This gives the protein CASSWGTSGRETQYF. This chain uses TRBV13 with TRBJ2-5, with TRBD2 matching 15 bases. The CDR3 has 15 residues. V shed 4 bases and J 5 bases; nucleotides not matched to a gene: 2. Germline-derived CDR1 and CDR2 are PRHDT and FYEKMQ (reference sequence).

CDR3 sequence (DNA): TGTGCCAGCACTGGCCTAGCGGCCTACGAGCAGTACTTC. This translates into CASTGLAAYEQYF. The V and J genes are TRBV2 and TRBJ2-7, with TRBD2 identical over 7 bases. J gave up 2 bases and V 7 bases, and 5 bases lay outside the gene matches. In germline, CDR1 is SNHLY, CDR2 FYNNEI. This CDR3 spans 13 amino acids.

The rearrangement joins TRBV5-1 to TRBJ2-2, with TRBD2 identical over 11 bases. Trimming at V came to 0 bases and at J to 6 bases, leaving 4 bases not matched to a gene. Per germline, CDR1 SGHRS and CDR2 YFSETQ. CDR3 size: 16 residues. The DNA for the CDR3 is TGCGCCAGCAGCTTGGAACCGGGACTAGCGGCCGGGGAGCTGTTTTTT. It yields the protein CASSLEPGLAAGELFF.

The chain recombines TRBV11-2 with TRBJ2-1; D is unclear. This CDR3 contains 17 residues. Trimming stripped 5 bases from V and 0 bases from J, with 17 bases between. Germline V gene sequence: CDR1 SGHAT, CDR2 FQNNGV. CDR3 in amino acids: CASSPPSGLSSYNEQFF. The DNA for the CDR3 is TGTGCCAGCAGCCCCCCGTCTGGGTTGAGCTCCTACAATGAGCAGTTCTTC.

The chain recombines TRBV27 with TRBJ2-6; 8 bases match TRBD1. This CDR3 has 15 residues. V lost 7 bases, J lost 3 bases, and 5 bases stayed unmatched. Germline loops: CDR1 MNHEY, CDR2 SMNVEV (reference sequence). The CDR3 reads CASTDRVGGANVLTF. CDR3 sequence (DNA): TGTGCCAGCACGGACAGGGTTGGTGGGGCCAACGTCCTGACTTTC.

V and J are TRBV29-1 and TRBJ2-1; 14 bases fit TRBD2. Losses at the gene ends were 2 bases for V and 2 bases for J; bases not matched to a gene: 5. The germline V gene encodes CDR1 SQVTM and CDR2 ANQGSEA. The length of the CDR3 is 17 residues. This CDR3 reads CSVETSGLAGAYNEQFF. The CDR3 bases are TGCAGCGTTGAAACTTCGGGACTAGCGGGAGCCTACAATGAGCAGTTCTTC.